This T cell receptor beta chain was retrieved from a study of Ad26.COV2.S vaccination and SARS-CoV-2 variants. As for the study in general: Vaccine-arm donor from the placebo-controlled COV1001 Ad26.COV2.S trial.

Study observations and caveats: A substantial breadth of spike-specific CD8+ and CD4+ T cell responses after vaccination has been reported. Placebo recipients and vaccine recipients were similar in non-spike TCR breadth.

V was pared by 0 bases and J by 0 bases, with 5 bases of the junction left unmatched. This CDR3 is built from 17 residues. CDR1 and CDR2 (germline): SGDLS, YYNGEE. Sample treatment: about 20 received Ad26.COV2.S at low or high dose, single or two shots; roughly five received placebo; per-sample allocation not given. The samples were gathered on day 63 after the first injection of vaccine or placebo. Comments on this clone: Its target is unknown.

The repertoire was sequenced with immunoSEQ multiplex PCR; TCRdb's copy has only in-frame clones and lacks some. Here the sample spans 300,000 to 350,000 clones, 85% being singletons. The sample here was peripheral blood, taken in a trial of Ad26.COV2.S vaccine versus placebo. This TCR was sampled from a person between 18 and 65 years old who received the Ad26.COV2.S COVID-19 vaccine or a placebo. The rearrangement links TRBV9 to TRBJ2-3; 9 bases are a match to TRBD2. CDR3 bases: TGTGCCAGCAGCGTAGCGGGCCTAGCGGGGAGCACAGATACGCAGTATTTT. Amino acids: CASSVAGLAGSTDTQYF. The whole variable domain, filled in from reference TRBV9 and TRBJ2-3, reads DSGVTQTPKHLITATGQRVTLRCSPRSGDLSVYWYQQSLDQGLQFLIQYYNGEERAKGNILERFSAQQFPDLHSELNLSSLELGDSALYFCASSVAGLAGSTDTQYFGPGTRLTVL.